This T cell receptor (beta chain) was obtained from a study of blood T cell repertoires in COVID-19. Study-wide background: The analysed material was cDNA or gDNA that came from T cells, B-cell-depleted T cells, or PBMCs.

This CDR3 is 15 amino acids long. Germline V gene data show CDR1 as KGHDR and CDR2 as SFDVKD. The V segment lost 1 base and the J segment 1 base; nucleotides outside the gene matches: 1. Study members were between about 18 and 95 years old and lived in 25 or so US regions. Cohorts were based on clinical histories the participants reported. This clone was seen more than once but under ten times. Source study methods: Amplification of reference gene primers provided the estimated nucleated cell counts. Some clones are missing from TCRdb's copy, which holds only in-frame ones; the method was immunoSEQ multiplex PCR. Clonal size and the V and J genes are those of that table, whereas D and trimming came from the DNA. The table has 110,000 to 150,000 clones, 75% to 90% seen once.

This chain uses TRBV24-1 with TRBJ2-3, with 7 positions matching TRBD2. Material for sequencing was PBMCs or T cells enriched from blood (not recorded which). The sequence came from a man in his fifties who had recovered from COVID-19. CDR3 loop: CATSDLSGGTDTQYF. The CDR3 DNA follows: TGTGCCACCAGTGATTTAAGCGGGGGCACAGATACGCAGTATTTT.